Below, 22 T cell receptor beta chains from the same sample are listed, as sequenced in a study of T cells in Graves' hyperthyroidism and ophthalmopathy. The CDR3 regions of TCR beta were amplified from RNA transcripts. The HTBI primer set was used in a first-round RT-PCR of the TCR CDR3. TCRdb re-analysed the multiplex PCR reads in MiXCR, keeping a single row per CDR3 protein. The table lists around 380,000 distinct CDR3 sequences, about 14% of them singletons. The source material was blood. The source is a man aged 25-40 years with Graves' hyperthyroidism that later progressed to Graves' ophthalmopathy.

This clonotype was seen at least ten times. A read error may produce the germline difference seen at one junction end. The chain uses TRBV3-1 and TRBJ2-5, with 8 positions matching TRBD2. CDR1 and CDR2 (germline): LGHDT, YNNKEL (reference sequence). This CDR3 has 13 residues. CDR3 bases: TGTGCCAGCAGACAAGCGGGGGTAGAGACCCAGTACTTC. Translating gives CASRQAGVETQYF.

This clonotype was counted at least ten times. The chain links TRBV20-1 to TRBJ1-2, with no clear D. Germline values: CDR1 DFQATT, CDR2 SNEGSKA (reference sequence). The V end was cut by 6 bases, the J end by 4 bases, with 9 bases between. The CDR3 extends over 11 amino acids. CDR3 region: CSAIGIYGYTF. In nucleotides, the CDR3 is TGCAGTGCCATCGGGATCTATGGCTACACCTTC.

With regard to this clonotype: One junction end does not reproduce the germline sequence, and a read error may be involved. The CDR3 DNA is TGCAGTGCTAGGCCTTCGAATGAGCAGTGCTTC. This codes for CSARPSNEQCF. This chain connects TRBV20-1 to TRBJ2-1; D unclear. This CDR3 contains 11 residues. Germline V gene lookup returns CDR1 DFQATT and CDR2 SNEGSKA (reference sequence).

The gene calls are TRBV27 and TRBJ2-4, with D possibly matching TRBD1 (6 bases). The CDR3 totals 15 residues. Trimming pared 2 bases from V and 4 bases from J, leaving 12 bases between. Germline lookup yields CDR1 MNHEY and CDR2 SMNVEV (reference sequence). The CDR3 reads CASSLTRGQKNIQYF. In DNA form, the CDR3 reads TGTGCCAGCAGTTTAACCCGCGGACAGAAAAACATTCAGTACTTC.

This clonotype was seen repeatedly, ten times or more. V and J are TRBV20-1 and TRBJ2-7; either TRBD1 or TRBD2 may supply D (6 bases each). V was clipped by 4 bases and J by 0 bases, with 13 bases between them. Germline V gene data show CDR1 as DFQATT and CDR2 as SNEGSKA (reference sequence). This CDR3 region has 14 residues. The CDR3 sequence: CSANKRGASYEQYF. In DNA form, the CDR3 reads TGCAGTGCTAATAAAAGGGGGGCCTCCTACGAGCAGTACTTC.

This clonotype occurred many times. The rearrangement joins TRBV20-1 to TRBJ1-5; the D is unclear. CDR1 and CDR2 from the germline V gene are DFQATT and SNEGSKA (reference sequence). There are 12 residues in the CDR3. V shed 2 bases and J shed 1 base, with 3 bases lying between them. The CDR3 loop reads CSARKSNQPQHF. CDR3 DNA: TGCAGTGCTAGAAAAAGCAATCAGCCCCAGCATTTT.

This clonotype was detected ten times or more. The chain links TRBV9 to TRBJ1-1, with D possibly TRBD1 on 5 matching bases. Germline-derived CDR1 and CDR2 are SGDLS and YYNGEE. The V end was cut by 4 bases, the J end by 3 bases, with 13 bases between. This CDR3 region has 14 residues. CDR3 bases: TGTGCCAGCAGCCAAAAGGGGTGGGACACTGAAGCTTTCTTT. Its protein product is CASSQKGWDTEAFF. Drawing the rest from reference TRBV9 and TRBJ1-1, the complete variable domain is DSGVTQTPKHLITATGQRVTLRCSPRSGDLSVYWYQQSLDQGLQFLIQYYNGEERAKGNILERFSAQQFPDLHSELNLSSLELGDSALYFCASSQKGWDTEAFFGQGTRLTVV.

To note about this clonotype: Sequence at one end of the junction differs from germline and may be a read error. The chain employs TRBV7-9 and TRBJ2-3; D may be TRBD2 (5 bases). The CDR3 loop spans 16 amino acids. Germline CDR1 is SEHNR and CDR2 is FQNEAQ (reference sequence). The CDR3 nucleotides read TGTGCCAACAGCTTCCCGTCTGGGAGAGCCACAGATACGCAGTATTTT. This codes for CANSFPSGRATDTQYF.

Ten or more counts support this clonotype. The chain employs TRBV6-1 and TRBJ2-7, with unresolved D. The CDR3 is 14 amino acids. The germline V gene has CDR1 MNHNS and CDR2 SASEGT. The V end lost 7 bases, the J end lost 0 bases, and 13 bases lay between the germline ends. The DNA for the CDR3 is TGTGCCAGCAATCCCCAGAAAAGCTCCTACGAGCAGTACTTC. This encodes CASNPQKSSYEQYF.

The CDR3 protein is CASSIPGAGTEAFF. CDR3 bases: TGCGCCAGCAGCATACCGGGTGCAGGCACTGAAGCTTTCTTT. This chain connects TRBV5-1 to TRBJ1-1; D remains ambiguous. Trimming cost V 4 bases and J 4 bases, with 14 bases left between them. Germline assignment: CDR1 SGHRS and CDR2 YFSETQ. The CDR3 sequence is 14 residues long.

This clonotype was counted ten times or more. The rearrangement joins TRBV12-3 or TRBV12-4 to TRBJ1-6, with D hard to call. The CDR3 is 12 amino acids. V was clipped by 5 bases and J by 9 bases, with 8 bases between them. CDR3 protein: CASSIRISPLHF. CDR3 DNA sequence: TGTGCCAGCAGTATCAGGATTTCACCCCTCCACTTT.

The sample holds a few counts of this clonotype. The chain recombines TRBV5-1 with TRBJ2-2; 9 bases map to TRBD1. V lost 1 base to trimming and J lost 7 bases; unmatched junction nucleotides: 11. The CDR3 totals 17 residues. CDR1 is SGHRS, CDR2 YFSETQ, per germline. In nucleotides, the CDR3 is TGCGCCAGCAGCTTGTTGTTGACAGGGGGAAAGAACGGGGAGCTGTTTTTT. Translated, it gives CASSLLLTGGKNGELFF.

This clonotype appeared a single time. The genes are TRBV20-1 and TRBJ1-5; D possibly corresponds to TRBD1 (5 bases). The length of the CDR3 is 15 residues. CDR1 is DFQATT, CDR2 SNEGSKA, per germline (reference sequence). Between the trimmed V and J ends, which lost 5 bases and 0 bases, there was a span of 14 bases. In DNA form, the CDR3 reads TGCAGTGCTCTAAATGGGGCAGGTAGCAATCAGCCCCAGCATTTT. Translated, it gives CSALNGAGSNQPQHF.

This clonotype was seen ten or more times. The genes are TRBV11-3 and TRBJ2-3, with D perhaps TRBD2 (5 bases). There are 14 residues in the CDR3. The germline V gene has CDR1 SGHNT and CDR2 YENEEA. The V end was cut by 3 bases, the J end by 3 bases, with 10 bases between. This CDR3 is CASSFSGDTDTQYF. The CDR3 DNA sequence: TGTGCCAGCAGCTTCTCCGGGGATACAGATACGCAGTATTTT.

Only a few counts were recorded for this clonotype. This chain uses TRBV5-6 with TRBJ2-2; D is perhaps TRBD2 (6 bases). The germline CDR1 and CDR2 sequences are SGHDT and YYEEEE. V was clipped by 5 bases and J by 0 bases, with 8 bases between them. There are 14 residues in the CDR3. The CDR3 sequence is CASRPSANTGELFF. The DNA of the CDR3 is TGTGCCAGCAGGCCTAGCGCGAACACCGGGGAGCTGTTTTTT.

On this clonotype: A much larger clone sits a single nucleotide away, making a read error possible. V gene TRBV27 combines with J gene TRBJ1-6; 10 nucleotides line up with TRBD1. CDR1 is MNHEY, CDR2 SMNVEV, per germline (reference sequence). The CDR3 runs to 14 residues. As DNA, the CDR3 is TGTGCCAGCAGTCCAGACAGGGGGCAATCACCCCTCCGCTTT. Protein sequence: CASSPDRGQSPLRF.

A few counts support this clonotype. This sequence joins TRBV6-1 and TRBJ2-7; a weak D match, TRBD1 (6 bases). The CDR3 runs 14 residues. Trimming took off 6 bases at V and 3 bases at J, with 15 bases between the two ends. CDR1 is MNHNS and CDR2 is SASEGT in the germline V gene. CDR3 coding DNA: TGTGCCAGCAGCACAGGGTATTGGGACTACGAGCAGTACTTC. This sequence encodes CASSTGYWDYEQYF.

This clonotype appeared many times. The rearrangement uses TRBV30 and TRBJ2-2; 7 bases map to TRBD1. The CDR3 totals 18 residues. After removal of 3 bases from V and 4 bases from J, the junction contained 17 bases not matched to a gene. CDR1 and CDR2 (germline): GTSNPN, SVGIG (reference sequence). Here the CDR3 reads CAWRYGIIRTGGTGELFF. CDR3 nucleotide sequence: TGTGCCTGGAGGTACGGGATAATTCGGACAGGCGGCACCGGGGAGCTGTTTTTT.

This clonotype was seen ten or more times. This chain links TRBV2 with TRBJ2-4; TRBD2 might be the D (5 bases). CDR3 length: 13 residues. Germline V gene data show CDR1 as SNHLY and CDR2 as FYNNEI. The V end was cut by 3 bases, the J end by 10 bases, with 13 bases between. The CDR3 DNA follows: TGTGCCAGCAGTGATGAGCAGTCGGGGATTCAGTACTTC. This gives the protein CASSDEQSGIQYF.

This clonotype occurred once. A single base separates this from a much larger clone, so it may be a read error. The chain links TRBV7-8 to TRBJ2-5, with TRBD2 identical over 14 bases. The CDR3 loop spans 16 amino acids. The V and J ends lost 5 bases and 7 bases, in that order; junction bases with no gene match: 9. CDR1 and CDR2 (germline): SGHVS, FQNEAQ. The CDR3 protein is CASSLRLAGGLVTQYF. In DNA, the CDR3 is TGTGCCAGCAGCCTGAGACTAGCGGGGGGGCTGGTGACCCAGTACTTC. The entire variable domain, with the rest obtained from reference TRBV7-8 and TRBJ2-5, is as follows: GAGVSQSPRYKVAKRGQDVALRCDPISGHVSLFWYQQALGQGPEFLTYFQNEAQLDKSGLPSDRFFAERPEGSVSTLKIQRTQQEDSAVYLCASSLRLAGGLVTQYFGPGTRLLVL.

This clonotype was recorded many times. The chain has TRBV7-6 and TRBJ1-1, with 8 bases aligning to TRBD1. Germline V CDR1 and CDR2: SGHVS, FNYEAQ. Trimming cost V 0 bases and J 3 bases; bases outside gene matches: 9. The CDR3 is 17 residues long. The CDR3: CASSLAETGVSDTEAFF. In nucleotides, the CDR3 is TGTGCCAGCAGCTTAGCGGAGACAGGGGTTTCTGACACTGAAGCTTTCTTT.

This clonotype has only a few counts. The V gene is TRBV4-1, the J gene TRBJ2-1, with 9 bases aligning to TRBD2. Germline values: CDR1 MGHRA, CDR2 YSYEKL. This CDR3 region has 17 residues. The V segment lost 1 base and the J segment 7 bases; nucleotides outside the gene matches: 11. CDR3 DNA sequence: TGCGCCAGCAGCCAAGGCCGCGGCGGGGGGGCGGGGAATGAGCAGTTCTTC. Translation: CASSQGRGGGAGNEQFF.